This T cell receptor (beta chain) was captured in a study of blood T cells in healthy people across ages. Findings and caveats of the study: Donors of long life had a larger count of naive CD4+ cells and greater diversity than aged donors.

The CDR3 sequence is 15 residues long. Looked up from germline, CDR1 is SGHRS and CDR2 is YFSETQ. The V segment lost 0 bases and the J segment 7 bases; nucleotides outside the gene matches: 5. Together with a sample-barcoded 5' primer, a J-beta primer mix was included in a second PCR lasting about 7 to 12 cycles. A template-switch adaptor with 12 random nucleotides tagged each cDNA molecule. TCRdb reprocessed the 5' RACE reads via MiXCR and lists one record per CDR3 protein. The sample consists of 1.8 million or so distinct CDR3 sequences, 39% of them appearing once. This clonotype was observed a few times. Its antigen is not known.

Sequencing was done on a sample of blood. This clonotype was obtained from a human donor in good health. The rearrangement joins TRBV5-1 to TRBJ2-1, with 9 bases fitting TRBD1. CDR3 nucleotides: TGCGCCAGCAGCTTGGGGGGGACAGGGTTGAATGAGCAGTTCTTC. As protein: CASSLGGTGLNEQFF. Full variable domain (rest looked up from reference TRBV5-1 and TRBJ2-1): KAGVTQTPRYLIKTRGQQVTLSCSPISGHRSVSWYQQTPGQGLQFLFEYFSETQRNKGNFPGRFSGRQFSNSRSEMNVSTLELGDSALYLCASSLGGTGLNEQFFGPGTRLTVL.